This record covers a single T cell receptor beta chain. Trimming pared 0 bases from V and 5 bases from J, leaving 13 bases between. This CDR3 contains 15 residues. Germline loops: CDR1 LGHNA, CDR2 YNFKEQ. The protocol was immunoSEQ multiplex PCR, while the TCRdb copy is restricted to in-frame clones and leaves out a portion. The sample has more than 2 million clones; almost 96% are singletons. The sample is drawn from a study of shared clonotypes between healthy human individuals. The chain employs TRBV4-2 and TRBJ2-5; D is undetermined. The sequencing input was naive CD4+ T cells sorted from blood. Specified subset: CD45RA+ positively selected. The sequence was obtained from a young man in good health. Here the CDR3 DNA reads TGTGCCAGCAGCCAAGATGCACAGTTAGGGGAGACCCAGTACTTC. Protein sequence: CASSQDAQLGETQYF.